These T cell receptor beta chains were read from a single sample in a study of blood T cell repertoires in COVID-19. TCRdb's table, derived via immunoSEQ multiplex PCR, lists solely in-frame clones and lacks some. The table includes roughly 320,000 clones, more than 85% detected once. Sequencing was done on a sample of peripheral blood. Source of these receptors: a man between 70 and 80 years old with acute or convalescent COVID-19. Both conserved end residues are part of each CDR3. D genes are given only for firm matches. Size tells how often a clone was seen (once, few, many) or the class of an expanded clone, and some rows leave it out.

D	size	V	length	J	CDR3	DNA
TRBD1	.	TRBV5-1	15	TRBJ2-5	CASSFGTGGEETQYF	TGCGCCAGCAGCTTCGGGACAGGGGGCGAAGAGACCCAGTACTTC
.	.	TRBV7-8	16	TRBJ1-6	CASSLATGAGGSPLHF	TGTGCCAGCAGCTTAGCGACAGGTGCGGGAGGGTCACCCCTCCACTTT
TRBD1	once	TRBV5-1	17	TRBJ1-6	CASSFEGTAWSNSPLHF	TGCGCCAGCAGCTTCGAAGGGACAGCGTGGTCCAATTCACCCCTCCACTTT
TRBD1	.	TRBV19	16	TRBJ1-2	CASHTLPGTGGYGYTF	TGTGCCAGTCATACCCTCCCGGGGACAGGAGGGTATGGCTACACCTTC
.	.	TRBV14	13	TRBJ2-7	CASSQDVGREQYF	TGTGCCAGCAGCCAAGACGTGGGGCGCGAGCAGTACTTC
TRBD1	few	TRBV7-9	14	TRBJ2-5	CASSPSGGWETQYF	TGTGCCAGCAGCCCATCAGGGGGCTGGGAGACCCAGTACTTC
.	once	TRBV5-1	15	TRBJ1-1	CASSLVPGTNTEAFF	TGCGCCAGCAGCTTGGTCCCAGGAACGAACACTGAAGCTTTCTTT
.	.	TRBV30	13	TRBJ1-5	CAWGLGGRQPQHF	TGTGCCTGGGGACTGGGGGGGCGGCAGCCCCAGCATTTT
TRBD1	.	TRBV9	14	TRBJ2-7	CASSVGGQSYEQYF	TGTGCCAGCAGCGTAGGGGGACAGTCCTACGAGCAGTACTTC
TRBD2	.	TRBV7-9	14	TRBJ2-7	CASRASGHTYEQYF	TGTGCCAGCCGTGCTAGCGGGCATACCTACGAGCAGTACTTC
TRBD1	once	TRBV6-5	13	TRBJ2-7	CASSRDSVYEQYF	TGTGCCAGCAGTAGGGACAGCGTCTACGAGCAGTACTTC
.	.	TRBV4-1	15	TRBJ1-4	CASSQDTPGGEKLFF	TGCGCCAGCAGCCAAGACACACCGGGAGGGGAAAAACTGTTTTTT
.	.	TRBV2	16	TRBJ2-6	CASSDLYSSGANVLTF	TGTGCCAGCAGTGATTTATACAGCTCTGGGGCCAACGTCCTGACTTTC
TRBD1	.	TRBV28	16	TRBJ2-2	CASRRQGAPNTGELFF	TGTGCCAGCAGGAGACAGGGGGCACCGAACACCGGGGAGCTGTTTTTT
TRBD2	.	TRBV27	15	TRBJ2-2	CASNQRGANTGELFF	TGTGCCAGCAACCAGCGGGGGGCCAACACCGGGGAGCTGTTTTTT
TRBD2	.	TRBV9	14	TRBJ2-1	CASSQLAGDNEQFF	TGTGCCAGCAGCCAACTAGCGGGGGACAATGAGCAGTTCTTC
TRBD1	.	TRBV5-1	14	TRBJ2-2	CASSLIGDSGELFF	TGCGCCAGCAGCTTGATAGGGGACAGCGGGGAGCTGTTTTTT
.	.	TRBV9	11	TRBJ1-2	CASNSNYGYTF	TGTGCCAGCAACAGTAACTATGGCTACACCTTC
TRBD2	.	TRBV5-4	15	TRBJ2-7	CASSRGGLAGLEQYF	TGTGCCAGCAGCCGGGGAGGACTAGCGGGCCTGGAGCAGTACTTC
.	.	TRBV19	14	TRBJ1-4	CASSLLFRGEKLFF	TGTGCCAGTAGCCTCCTCTTTCGGGGAGAAAAACTGTTTTTT
TRBD1	.	TRBV6-5	14	TRBJ2-7	CASKLRQGIYEQYF	TGTGCCAGCAAATTACGACAGGGAATCTACGAGCAGTACTTC
TRBD1	.	TRBV4-2	17	TRBJ1-2	CASSQGRQGTGFPGYTF	TGTGCCAGCAGCCAAGGCCGCCAAGGGACAGGGTTTCCTGGCTACACCTTC
TRBD2	.	TRBV5-8	16	TRBJ2-7	CASRQRGVGRDYEQYF	TGTGCCAGCAGGCAGAGAGGGGTTGGGAGGGATTACGAGCAGTACTTC
TRBD2	.	TRBV3-1/TRBV3-2	19	TRBJ2-1	CASSNLGTSGFSSYNEQFF	TGTGCCAGCAGTAACCTCGGGACTAGCGGGTTCAGCTCCTACAATGAGCAGTTCTTC
TRBD1	.	TRBV19	16	TRBJ1-4	CASSQKRTGSNEKLFF	TGTGCCAGTAGTCAAAAAAGGACAGGGTCAAATGAAAAACTGTTTTTT
TRBD1	.	TRBV6-5	13	TRBJ2-7	CAGSPGQSYEQYF	TGTGCCGGTTCCCCGGGACAGTCCTACGAGCAGTACTTC
.	.	TRBV28	9	TRBJ1-6	CASSPPLHF	TGTGCCAGCAGTCCGCCCCTCCACTTT
.	.	TRBV28	12	TRBJ1-5	CASRHPVQPQHF	TGTGCCAGCAGGCACCCAGTTCAGCCCCAGCATTTT
.	.	TRBV29-1	15	TRBJ1-3	CSVGGTDDSGNTIYF	TGCAGCGTTGGCGGGACGGATGACTCTGGAAACACCATATATTTT
.	.	TRBV28	11	TRBJ2-7	CASSGSREQYF	TGTGCCAGCAGTGGGAGTCGCGAGCAGTACTTC
.	.	TRBV19	15	TRBJ2-7	CASQGHPGSPYEQYF	TGTGCCAGCCAGGGACACCCGGGAAGCCCCTACGAGCAGTACTTC
.	.	TRBV11-2	13	TRBJ2-1	CASSSDREDEQFF	TGTGCCAGCAGCTCAGACAGGGAGGATGAGCAGTTCTTC
TRBD2	.	TRBV6-2/TRBV6-3	17	TRBJ2-7	CASSYSPGLAGDYEQYF	TGTGCCAGCAGTTACTCCCCAGGGCTAGCGGGGGACTACGAGCAGTACTTC
.	.	TRBV3-1/TRBV3-2	15	TRBJ2-5	CASSQVRGRQETQYF	TGTGCCAGCAGCCAAGTACGCGGGCGTCAAGAGACCCAGTACTTC
TRBD2	.	TRBV7-2	16	TRBJ2-1	CASSSGAGGPYNEQFF	TGTGCCAGCAGCTCAGGGGCGGGAGGGCCCTACAATGAGCAGTTCTTC
.	.	TRBV5-1	13	TRBJ2-4	CASSFSGENIQYF	TGCGCCAGCAGCTTTTCAGGGGAAAACATTCAGTACTTC
TRBD1	.	TRBV6-6	14	TRBJ1-2	CASSYLGQGYGYTF	TGTGCCAGCAGTTACCTGGGACAGGGATATGGCTACACCTTC
.	.	TRBV19	11	TRBJ2-1	CASSQRSEQFF	TGTGCCAGTAGTCAGAGGAGTGAGCAGTTCTTC
.	.	TRBV28	12	TRBJ2-5	CASSFAGSAQYF	TGTGCCAGCAGTTTTGCGGGGTCGGCCCAGTACTTC
TRBD2	.	TRBV7-2	15	TRBJ2-2	CASRATSVNTGELFF	TGTGCCAGCAGGGCGACTAGCGTAAACACCGGGGAGCTGTTTTTT
TRBD1	few	TRBV10-3	14	TRBJ2-7	CAISATGEDDEQYF	TGTGCCATCAGTGCGACAGGGGAGGACGACGAGCAGTACTTC
TRBD2	.	TRBV10-1	16	TRBJ2-1	CASSSTAGAADNEQFF	TGCGCCAGCAGTTCAACAGCGGGAGCGGCAGACAATGAGCAGTTCTTC
.	.	TRBV7-9	11	TRBJ2-1	CASSLAGEQFF	TGTGCCAGCAGCTTAGCCGGTGAGCAGTTCTTC
TRBD1	.	TRBV18	14	TRBJ1-1	CASSPGTVDTEAFF	TGTGCCAGCTCACCGGGGACAGTTGACACTGAAGCTTTCTTT
TRBD1	.	TRBV5-1	15	TRBJ2-1	CASSWGTGVGNEQFF	TGCGCCAGCAGCTGGGGGACAGGGGTGGGCAATGAGCAGTTCTTC
TRBD1	.	TRBV29-1	13	TRBJ1-5	CSVAAGGYQPQHF	TGCAGCGTTGCCGCAGGGGGCTATCAGCCCCAGCATTTT
.	.	TRBV7-2	14	TRBJ2-2	CASSWRSHTGELFF	TGTGCCAGCAGCTGGCGTAGCCACACCGGGGAGCTGTTTTTT
.	.	TRBV6-5	13	TRBJ1-2	CASSPQGNYGYTF	TGTGCCAGCAGTCCGCAGGGGAACTATGGCTACACCTTC
.	.	TRBV2	13	TRBJ1-5	CASRKGGNQPQHF	TGTGCCAGCAGAAAAGGAGGGAATCAGCCCCAGCATTTT
TRBD1	.	TRBV5-1	14	TRBJ1-3	CASSEGTAGNTIYF	TGCGCCAGCAGCGAAGGGACAGCCGGAAACACCATATATTTT
.	.	TRBV18	13	TRBJ1-1	CASSPHSNTEAFF	TGTGCCAGCTCACCACACTCTAACACTGAAGCTTTCTTT
.	.	TRBV18	15	TRBJ1-5	CASSPGSGSNQPQHF	TGTGCCAGCTCACCAGGGTCGGGTTCCAATCAGCCCCAGCATTTT
.	.	TRBV27	13	TRBJ1-6	CASSEARGSPLHF	TGTGCCAGCAGTGAGGCGAGAGGGTCACCCCTCCACTTT
TRBD1	.	TRBV18	14	TRBJ2-7	CASSISGTGKGQYF	TGTGCCAGCTCTATTTCCGGGACAGGGAAAGGGCAGTACTTC
.	.	TRBV28	12	TRBJ2-1	CASRILGGEQFF	TGTGCCAGCAGGATCTTAGGCGGTGAGCAGTTCTTC
.	.	TRBV27	12	TRBJ1-2	CASSAANYGYTF	TGTGCCAGCAGTGCGGCTAACTATGGCTACACCTTC
.	.	TRBV7-2	15	TRBJ1-5	CASSPFRSRNQPQHF	TGTGCCAGCAGCCCGTTTCGGTCTCGGAATCAGCCCCAGCATTTT